This TCR beta chain comes out of a study of blood T cell repertoires in COVID-19. The overall study: Collection of acute and convalescent COVID-19 samples took place in the United States, Italy and Spain.

The germline gives CDR1 GTSNPN, CDR2 SVGIG (reference sequence). V lost 4 bases and J lost 5, with 17 bases in between. This CDR3 is 14 amino acids long. TCRdb's copy holds only in-frame clones and misses some; the assay was immunoSEQ multiplex PCR. In the table there are 200,000 or so clones, 80% to 85% of which are singletons. Participants were aged roughly 18 to 100 years from approximately 25 US areas. Recovery meant two consecutive negative NP/OP PCR tests, professional clearance, or resolved symptoms. This receptor was taken from a middle-aged man who had recovered from COVID-19. Material for sequencing was PBMCs or T cells enriched from blood (not recorded which). This chain connects TRBV30 to TRBJ2-5, with TRBD1 as a possible D gene (6 bases). CDR3 bases: TGTGCCTGGACCCCCCTTGGGACATCGGAGACCCAGTACTTC. This translates into CAWTPLGTSETQYF.